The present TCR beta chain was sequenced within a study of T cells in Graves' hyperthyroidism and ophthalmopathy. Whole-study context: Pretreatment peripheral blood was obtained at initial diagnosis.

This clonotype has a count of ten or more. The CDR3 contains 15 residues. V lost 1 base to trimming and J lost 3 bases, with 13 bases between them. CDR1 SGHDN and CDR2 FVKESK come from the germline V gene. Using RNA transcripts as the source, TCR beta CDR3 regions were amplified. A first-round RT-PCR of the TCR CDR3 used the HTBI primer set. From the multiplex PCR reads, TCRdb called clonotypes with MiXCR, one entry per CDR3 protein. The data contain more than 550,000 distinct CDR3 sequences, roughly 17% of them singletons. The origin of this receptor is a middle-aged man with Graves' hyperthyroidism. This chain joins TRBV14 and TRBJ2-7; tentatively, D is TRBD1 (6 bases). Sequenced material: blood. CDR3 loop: CASSQAGVQYYEQYF. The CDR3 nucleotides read TGTGCCAGCAGCCAAGCAGGGGTCCAATACTACGAGCAGTACTTC.